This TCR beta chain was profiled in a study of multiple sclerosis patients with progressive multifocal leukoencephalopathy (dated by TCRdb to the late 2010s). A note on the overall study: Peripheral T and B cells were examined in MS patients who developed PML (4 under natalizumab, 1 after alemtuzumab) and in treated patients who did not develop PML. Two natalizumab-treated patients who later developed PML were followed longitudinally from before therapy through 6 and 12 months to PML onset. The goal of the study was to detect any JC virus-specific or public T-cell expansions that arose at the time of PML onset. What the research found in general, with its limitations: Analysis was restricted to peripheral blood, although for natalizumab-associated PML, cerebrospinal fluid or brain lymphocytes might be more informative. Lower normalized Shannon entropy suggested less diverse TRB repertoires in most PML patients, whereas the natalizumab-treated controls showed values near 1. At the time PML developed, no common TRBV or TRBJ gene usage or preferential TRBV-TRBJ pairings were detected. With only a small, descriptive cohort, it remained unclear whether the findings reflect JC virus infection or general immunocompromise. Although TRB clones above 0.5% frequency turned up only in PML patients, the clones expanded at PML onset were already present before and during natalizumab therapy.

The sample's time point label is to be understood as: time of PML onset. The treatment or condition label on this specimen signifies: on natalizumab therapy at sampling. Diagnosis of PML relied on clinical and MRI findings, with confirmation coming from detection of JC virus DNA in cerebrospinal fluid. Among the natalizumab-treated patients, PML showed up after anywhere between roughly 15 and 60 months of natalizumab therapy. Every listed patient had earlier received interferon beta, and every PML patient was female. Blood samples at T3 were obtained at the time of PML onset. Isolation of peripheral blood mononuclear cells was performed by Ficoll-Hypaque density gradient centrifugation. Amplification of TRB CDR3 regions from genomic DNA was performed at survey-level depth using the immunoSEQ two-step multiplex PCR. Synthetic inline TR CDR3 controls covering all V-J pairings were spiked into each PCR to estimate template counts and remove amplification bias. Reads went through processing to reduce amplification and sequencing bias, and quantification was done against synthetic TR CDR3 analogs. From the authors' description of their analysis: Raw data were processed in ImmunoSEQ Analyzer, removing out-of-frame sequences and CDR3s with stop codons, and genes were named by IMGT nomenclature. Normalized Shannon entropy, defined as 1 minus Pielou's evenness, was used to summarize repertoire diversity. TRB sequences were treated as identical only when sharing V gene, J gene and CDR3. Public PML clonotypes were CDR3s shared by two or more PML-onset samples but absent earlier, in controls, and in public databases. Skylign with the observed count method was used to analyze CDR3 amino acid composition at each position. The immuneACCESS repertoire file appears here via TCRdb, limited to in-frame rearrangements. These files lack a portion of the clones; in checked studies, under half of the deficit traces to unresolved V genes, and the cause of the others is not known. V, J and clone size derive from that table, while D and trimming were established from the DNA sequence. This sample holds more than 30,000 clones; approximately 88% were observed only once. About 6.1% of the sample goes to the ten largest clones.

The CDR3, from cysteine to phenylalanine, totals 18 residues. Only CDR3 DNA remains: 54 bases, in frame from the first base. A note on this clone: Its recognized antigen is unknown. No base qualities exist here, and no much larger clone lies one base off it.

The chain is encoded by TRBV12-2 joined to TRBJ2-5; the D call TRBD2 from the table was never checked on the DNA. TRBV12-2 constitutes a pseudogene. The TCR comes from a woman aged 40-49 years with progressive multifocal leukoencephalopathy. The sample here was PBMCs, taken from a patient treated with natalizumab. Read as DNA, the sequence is TGTGCAAGTCGCTCTCCCGAGGGAGGACTAGCGGGAGAGGAGACCCAGTACTTC. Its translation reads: CASRSPEGGLAGEETQYF.